The present T cell receptor beta chain was sequenced within a study of identical twins. Study outcomes and limitations: Beta out-of-frame sequences showed weaker excess twin sharing. Some out-of-frame alpha sequences were shared by twins, and these showed excess low generation probability. Models predicted less out-of-frame TCR alpha sharing in monozygotic twins than was found.

This clonotype was seen a few times. The antigen is undetermined. CDR1 and CDR2 from the germline V gene are SQVTM and ANQGSEA. There are 14 residues in the CDR3. Trimming stripped 7 bases from V and 2 bases from J, with 17 bases between. TCRdb re-called the 5' RACE reads with MiXCR, one entry per CDR3 protein. The sample holds roughly 260,000 distinct CDR3 sequences, around an eighth seen once. The donors were all healthy and Caucasian. Source material: memory (CD45RO+) T cells sorted from blood. The clonotype originates from a woman aged 18 to 35 in good health. The genes are TRBV29-1 and TRBJ1-2; D gene ambiguous. The CDR3 here is CSARLTPSNYGYTF. The CDR3 DNA follows: TGCAGCGCCAGACTGACCCCGAGCAACTATGGCTACACCTTC.